This T cell receptor (beta chain) was recorded in a study of shared T cell receptors in the human thymus. The germline V and J ends were trimmed by 0 bases and 3 bases, with 13 bases remaining between them. This CDR3 comprises 15 residues. Germline CDR1 SGHDT, CDR2 YYEEEE. The assay was immunoSEQ multiplex PCR, and TCRdb's table has in-frame clones only and misses some. The sample carries about 660,000 clones, 70% to 90% recorded once. The sample was also linked to a second study, of human thymus T cells. That study reports: The thymus tissue came from resections taken during corrective heart surgery. Across thymic and blood repertoires, the usage of V and J genes appeared to be biased. Related research found strongly overlapping thymic repertoires in unrelated individuals.

Sequenced sample: thymocytes. The sequence was obtained from a boy under three years old with a congenital heart defect. The chain uses TRBV5-6 and TRBJ2-7; tentative D call: TRBD1 (6 bases). The CDR3 nucleotides read TGTGCCAGCAGCTTGGGTGGAGACAGGTACTACGAGCAGTACTTC. It specifies CASSLGGDRYYEQYF.